This T cell receptor beta chain was observed in a study of glioma-infiltrating T cells after dendritic cell vaccination. Time point described: after dendritic cell vaccination, including at tumor progression/relapse. Germline lookup yields CDR1 SGDLS and CDR2 YYNGEE. V was clipped by 0 bases and J by 5 bases; unmatched bases: 5. CDR3 length: 15 amino acids. TCRB CDR3 was amplified from 2 ug genomic DNA or less. Sequenced by immunoSEQ multiplex PCR; TCRdb stores in-frame clones only, minus some. The sample records tens of thousands of clones, roughly 85% being singletons. Material: blood, obtained after dendritic cell vaccination. The rearrangement links TRBV9 to TRBJ2-7; 10 bases line up with TRBD2. The receptor was derived from a human donor with glioblastoma. Here the CDR3 DNA reads TGTGCCAGCAGCGTAGAACTAGCGGGATACGACGAGCAGTACTTC. It translates to CASSVELAGYDEQYF.